The 21 T cell receptor beta chains below all came from one sample that was sequenced in a study of shared T cell receptors in the human thymus. The table came from immunoSEQ multiplex PCR; TCRdb's copy has only in-frame clones and leaves some out. The sample shows 500,000 to 750,000 clones, more than 75% of them seen only once. The sample was also linked to a second study, of human thymus T cells.

Sequencing was performed on thymocytes. The receptors were sampled from a boy younger than two with a congenital heart defect.

The chain joins TRBV10-2 to TRBJ2-2; TRBD2 matches at 12 bases. The CDR3 length is 18 residues. The germline V gene encodes CDR1 WSHSY and CDR2 SAAADI. The ends lost 2 bases at V and 6 bases at J; junction bases unmatched: 10. Here the CDR3 reads CASSEPTATSGSPGELFF. In nucleotides, the CDR3 is TGCGCCAGCAGTGAGCCGACGGCGACTAGCGGGAGCCCCGGGGAGCTGTTTTTT.

The V gene is TRBV10-2, the J gene TRBJ2-6; D gene uncertain. This CDR3 is built from 17 residues. With 3 bases removed from V and 0 bases from J, the gap between germline ends came to 12 bases. The germline V gene has CDR1 WSHSY and CDR2 SAAADI. CDR3 protein: CASSESEPRSGANVLTF. In DNA, the CDR3 is TGCGCCAGCAGTGAAAGTGAGCCTCGCTCTGGGGCCAACGTCCTGACTTTC.

The V call is TRBV30, the J call TRBJ1-4, with D unclear. Germline CDR1 and CDR2: GTSNPN and SVGIG (reference sequence). The CDR3 sequence is 13 residues long. V shed 0 bases and J shed 3 bases, with 5 bases lying between them. CDR3 amino acids: CAWSVTANEKLFF. The CDR3 DNA reads TGTGCCTGGAGTGTAACGGCTAATGAAAAACTGTTTTTT.

The chain's CDR3 is CASSQAPGLAATSTDTQYF. The CDR3 DNA reads as TGCGCCAGCAGCCAAGCCCCTGGACTAGCGGCCACTAGCACAGATACGCAGTATTTT. The chain employs TRBV4-3 and TRBJ2-3, with 10 bases aligning to TRBD2. J lost 0 bases, V lost 1 base, and 10 bases had no gene match. Germline CDR1 is LGHNA and CDR2 is YSLEER. The CDR3 spans 19 residues.

This chain joins TRBV19 and TRBJ1-3; no reliable D call. This CDR3 has 15 amino acids. Germline V CDR1 and CDR2: LNHDA, SQIVND (reference sequence). V shed 5 bases and J shed 4 bases, with 15 bases lying between them. The CDR3, as DNA: TGTGCCAGTAGTGAAGTTCGCGAGGGCGGAAACACCATATATTTT. This sequence encodes CASSEVREGGNTIYF.

The chain combines TRBV5-6 with TRBJ1-2, with TRBD1 as a possible D gene (5 bases). Trimming shortened V by 4 bases and J by 2 bases, and 6 bases separated the two germline ends. The germline V gene has CDR1 SGHDT and CDR2 YYEEEE. The CDR3 is 12 residues long. The CDR3 nucleotides read TGTGCCAGCAGCCGACAGAACTATGGCTACACCTTC. Translating gives CASSRQNYGYTF.

The chain is built from TRBV6-1 and TRBJ2-5; D perhaps matches TRBD1 (6 bases). This CDR3 is built from 15 residues. Germline lookup yields CDR1 MNHNS and CDR2 SASEGT. The V gene lost 1 base and the J gene lost 3 bases, with 12 bases spanning the gap. The CDR3 protein is CASSEEWTEKETQYF. CDR3 coding DNA: TGTGCCAGCAGTGAAGAGTGGACAGAAAAAGAGACCCAGTACTTC.

The rearrangement links TRBV27 to TRBJ2-7; TRBD2 matches 16 bases. This CDR3 is 24 amino acids long. J gave up 4 bases and V 0 bases, and 24 bases lay outside the gene matches. In germline, CDR1 is MNHEY, CDR2 SMNVEV (reference sequence). This CDR3 is CASSLSAGTSGRAECLPWAYEQYF. Written as DNA, the CDR3 is TGTGCCAGCAGTTTATCGGCCGGGACTAGCGGGAGGGCCGAATGCTTACCCTGGGCATACGAGCAGTACTTC.

This chain uses TRBV4-2 with TRBJ2-1, with 11 nucleotides matching TRBD2. The germline V gene encodes CDR1 LGHNA and CDR2 YNFKEQ. The CDR3 is 18 residues long. V was pared by 3 bases and J by 10 bases, with 17 bases of the junction left unmatched. The CDR3 here is CASSQGPGLAGVKQEQFF. The CDR3, as DNA: TGTGCCAGCAGCCAGGGGCCCGGACTAGCGGGTGTTAAGCAGGAGCAGTTCTTC.

The V call is TRBV9, the J call TRBJ2-7, with 10 nucleotides matching TRBD2. The trim removed 7 bases at V and 6 bases at J, leaving 10 bases unmatched. CDR3 size: 14 residues. Germline V gene data show CDR1 as SGDLS and CDR2 as YYNGEE. CDR3 nucleotide sequence: TGTGCCAGCCAGCCCAAGCGGGAGGGTAGCGAGCAGTACTTC. Translated: CASQPKREGSEQYF.

The chain has TRBV15 and TRBJ2-7, with TRBD1 matching over 9 bases. J lost 2 bases, V lost 5 bases, and 4 bases had no gene match. This CDR3 has 14 residues. CDR1 is LNHNV, CDR2 YYDKDF, per germline (reference sequence). Here the CDR3 reads CATSLQGAAYEQYF. The CDR3 nucleotides are TGTGCCACCAGCTTACAGGGGGCAGCCTACGAGCAGTACTTC.

The chain carries TRBV4-3 and TRBJ2-2; 8 bases fit TRBD2. Losses at the gene ends were 0 bases for V and 4 bases for J; bases not matched to a gene: 7. The CDR3 spans 17 residues. Germline CDR1 is LGHNA and CDR2 is YSLEER. The CDR3 DNA sequence: TGCGCCAGCAGCCAAGATCCGGGACTAGGGCGCACCGGGGAGCTGTTTTTT. Translated: CASSQDPGLGRTGELFF.

This clone appeared once. Germline and junction disagree at one end, which may indicate a read error. Other DNA sequences in this specimen translate into the identical CDR3. The chain employs TRBV5-1 and TRBJ1-4; D is ambiguous. Per germline, CDR1 SGHRS and CDR2 YFSETQ. CDR3 size: 14 residues. CDR3 nucleotides: TGCGCCAGTAGCTTGACCGGGAGACTCGAAAAACTGTTTTTT. It yields the protein CASSLTGRLEKLFF.

This chain connects TRBV28 to TRBJ2-7, with 7 bases lining up with TRBD2. The CDR3 runs 14 residues. Trimming cost V 7 bases and J 5 bases; bases outside gene matches: 11. Germline CDR1 MDHEN, CDR2 SYDVKM. The CDR3 DNA sequence: TGTGCCAGCACCTCTGGGGGAGGGCAGGACGAGCAGTACTTC. This codes for CASTSGGGQDEQYF.

The chain employs TRBV15 and TRBJ2-3, with 7 bases matching TRBD2. The CDR3 totals 17 residues. The germline V gene encodes CDR1 LNHNV and CDR2 YYDKDF (reference sequence). V was pared by 0 bases and J by 2 bases, with 8 bases of the junction left unmatched. The CDR3 bases are TGTGCCACCAGCAGAGAGTCTAGCGGCTCTCTCACAGATACGCAGTATTTT. Translation: CATSRESSGSLTDTQYF.

CDR3 nucleotide sequence: TGTGCTAGTGGCCCGGGACAGAAGAACACTGAAGCTTTCTTT. Encoded protein: CASGPGQKNTEAFF. The genes are TRBV12-5 and TRBJ1-1, with 7 bases that match TRBD1. The CDR3 is 14 residues long. The junction had 5 bases not matched to a gene; V was cut back by 6 bases and J by 1 base. Looked up from germline, CDR1 is LGHNT and CDR2 is FRNRAP.

This clone was counted a single time. The chain carries TRBV10-3 and TRBJ2-5, with D possibly TRBD1 on 6 matching bases. Germline V gene sequence: CDR1 ENHRY, CDR2 SYGVKD. The CDR3 totals 12 residues. Trimming took off 10 bases at V and 1 base at J, with 10 bases between the two ends. Here the CDR3 reads CATTGSQETQYF. The DNA for the CDR3 is TGTGCCACCACAGGGTCCCAAGAGACCCAGTACTTC.

This chain connects TRBV6-5 to TRBJ2-1; D is possibly TRBD2 (5 bases). Deletions cut 4 bases from V and 7 bases from J, with 20 bases between. CDR1 and CDR2 (germline): MNHEY, SVGAGI. The CDR3 sequence is 16 residues long. CDR3 amino acids: CASSLLQRSSDNEQFF. CDR3 bases: TGTGCCAGCAGTTTACTCCAGCGGTCCTCTGATAATGAGCAGTTCTTC.

This chain uses TRBV7-8 with TRBJ2-3; 10 nucleotides line up with TRBD2. CDR3 length: 19 amino acids. Losses at the gene ends were 5 bases for V and 4 bases for J; bases not matched to a gene: 18. Germline loops: CDR1 SGHVS, CDR2 FQNEAQ. CDR3 coding DNA: TGTGCCAGCAGCACCGACCAGCGGGAGGGCCTGAATCGGTCAGATACGCAGTATTTT. Translated: CASSTDQREGLNRSDTQYF. The whole variable domain, filled in from reference TRBV7-8 and TRBJ2-3, reads GAGVSQSPRYKVAKRGQDVALRCDPISGHVSLFWYQQALGQGPEFLTYFQNEAQLDKSGLPSDRFFAERPEGSVSTLKIQRTQQEDSAVYLCASSTDQREGLNRSDTQYFGPGTRLTVL.

This rearrangement joins TRBV10-3 to TRBJ2-7, with 8 positions matching TRBD2. The CDR3 consists of 15 residues. Germline V CDR1 and CDR2: ENHRY, SYGVKD. V shed 3 bases, J shed 4 bases, and the junction held 8 bases outside the gene matches. The CDR3 DNA sequence: TGTGCCATCAGTGAAACGGGGGGGGAAGAGTACGAGCAGTACTTC. This encodes CAISETGGEEYEQYF.

The rearrangement joins TRBV10-2 to TRBJ2-1, with 7 bases lining up with TRBD2. The V segment lost 2 bases and the J segment 7 bases; nucleotides outside the gene matches: 5. CDR3 size: 14 residues. Germline V gene lookup returns CDR1 WSHSY and CDR2 SAAADI. The CDR3 is CASSERPGGNEQFF. CDR3 coding DNA: TGCGCCAGCAGTGAGAGGCCCGGGGGGAATGAGCAGTTCTTC.